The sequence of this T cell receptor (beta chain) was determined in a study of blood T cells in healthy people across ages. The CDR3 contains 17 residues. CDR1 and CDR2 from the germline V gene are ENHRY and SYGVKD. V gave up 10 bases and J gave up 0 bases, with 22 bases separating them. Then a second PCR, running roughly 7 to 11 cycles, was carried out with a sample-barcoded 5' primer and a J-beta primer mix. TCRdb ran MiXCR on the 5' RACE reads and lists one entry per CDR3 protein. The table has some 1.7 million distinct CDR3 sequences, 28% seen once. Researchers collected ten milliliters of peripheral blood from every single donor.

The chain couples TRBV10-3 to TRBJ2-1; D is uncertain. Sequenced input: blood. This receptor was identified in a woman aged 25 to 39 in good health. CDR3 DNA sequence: TGTGCCAGCCACGACTGGGGTAGTCCGAGCTCCTACAATGAGCAGTTCTTC. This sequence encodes CASHDWGSPSSYNEQFF.